Sequencing of this T cell receptor (beta chain) was carried out in a study of CD8+ T cells in alopecia areata. Findings and caveats of the study: Affected scalp, especially in alopecia totalis/universalis, had a higher clonality than normal scalp did.

This clone was recorded a few times. The antigen remains undetermined. Germline V gene data show CDR1 as SEHNR and CDR2 as FQNEAQ (reference sequence). Trimming cost V 5 bases and J 3 bases; bases outside gene matches: 14. This CDR3 is 17 amino acids long. RNA extraction was followed by reverse transcription into cDNA, which acted as the sequencing template. Assay used: immunoSEQ multiplex PCR; TCRdb lists only in-frame clones, some missing. The sample consists of 150,000 to 200,000 clones, around 60% of them appearing once. Treatment reported: oral pan-JAK inhibitor, 5-10 mg twice daily. The clonotype was recovered from a human donor with alopecia areata. The chain combines TRBV7-9 with TRBJ2-7; 9 bases align to TRBD1. The sample in question was CD4+ T cells sorted from blood, obtained at week 4, from a patient treated with tofacitinib. The CDR3 DNA is TGTGCCAGCAGCCCAACCTATGACCGGGACAGGGTCTACGAGCAGTACTTC. Translation gives CASSPTYDRDRVYEQYF.